Listed below are T cell receptor beta chains from one sample, sequenced in a study of blood T cell repertoires in COVID-19. Only in-frame clones appear in the TCRdb table, and some are missing; sequencing was by immunoSEQ multiplex PCR. The sample has 150,000 to 250,000 clones; about four fifths are singletons. Sequenced sample: peripheral blood. Receptors were obtained from a woman aged 40 to 49 with COVID-19, enrolled during active disease. Both conserved end residues are part of each CDR3. The order of the fields is clone size, V gene, D gene, J gene, CDR3 DNA, CDR3 protein. D genes are given only for firm matches. Where a row states a size, it is once, few, many or the class of an expanded clone; other rows omit it.

-	TRBV25-1	TRBD1	TRBJ1-6	TGTGCCAGCAGTGAATACGGGACAGGCGGGTCACCCCTCCACTTT	CASSEYGTGGSPLHF
-	TRBV19	TRBD1	TRBJ1-1	TGTGCCAGTAGTTGGTCCGGGACAGGGACCACTGAAGCTTTCTTT	CASSWSGTGTTEAFF
-	TRBV27	-	TRBJ2-7	TGTGCCAGCAGTTCGCTGGGCCCTTTATCCTACGAGCAGTACTTC	CASSSLGPLSYEQYF
few	TRBV2	-	TRBJ1-2	TGTGCCAGCAGTGTTAGGGGTGGCTACACCTTC	CASSVRGGYTF
-	TRBV19	-	TRBJ1-4	TGTGCCAGTAGGGCGGGGGGATCAACAACTAATGAAAAACTGTTTTTT	CASRAGGSTTNEKLFF
-	TRBV28	TRBD2	TRBJ2-1	TGTGCCAGCAGTCTACTAGCGGGAGTTAATGAGCAGTTCTTC	CASSLLAGVNEQFF
few	TRBV7-8	TRBD2	TRBJ2-1	TGTGCCAGCAGCTTAGAGCCTAGCGGGGAGGCCTACAATGAGCAGTTCTTC	CASSLEPSGEAYNEQFF
-	TRBV4-3	-	TRBJ2-5	TGCGCCAGCAGCCAAGATGTCCGAGAGACCCAGTACTTC	CASSQDVRETQYF
-	TRBV18	TRBD2	TRBJ2-7	TGTGCCAGCTCACTCCATCATAGCGGGGGGGCCGGCGAGCAGTACTTC	CASSLHHSGGAGEQYF
-	TRBV18	TRBD1	TRBJ1-1	TGTGCCAGCTCACCAGGGGGAACAGGGGGTTTCGGTGAAGCTTTCTTT	CASSPGGTGGFGEAFF
-	TRBV20-1	TRBD2	TRBJ2-5	TGCAGTGCTAGTTCTAGCGGACAAGAGACCCAGTACTTC	CSASSSGQETQYF
-	TRBV6-5	TRBD1	TRBJ1-2	TGTGCCAGCAGTTACCGGACAGGACTTAACTATGGCTACACCTTC	CASSYRTGLNYGYTF
-	TRBV5-4	-	TRBJ1-1	TGTGCCAGCAGAGTCGGTCAGGGGAGCACTGAAGCTTTCTTT	CASRVGQGSTEAFF
once	TRBV2	-	TRBJ1-3	TGTGCCAGCCAACCTACAGGATTTTCTGGAAACACCATATATTTT	CASQPTGFSGNTIYF
-	TRBV2	-	TRBJ2-3	TGTGCCAGCAGTGGAGTCGTCACAGATACGCAGTATTTT	CASSGVVTDTQYF
-	TRBV6-5	-	TRBJ2-1	TGTGCCAGCACATTCTCCGCGGGGTACAATGAGCAGTTCTTC	CASTFSAGYNEQFF